One and the same sample provided the 19 T cell receptor beta chains below, sequenced in a study of blood T cell repertoires in COVID-19. Data came from immunoSEQ multiplex PCR; TCRdb stores just in-frame clones and leaves some out. The sample consists of roughly 90,000 clones, about nine tenths of them appearing once. Sequencing was performed on peripheral blood. Source of these receptors: a man in his fifties with acute or convalescent COVID-19.

The chain carries TRBV28 and TRBJ1-3, with TRBD1 matching 9 bases. V lost 3 bases and J lost 3; bases outside the gene matches: 3. This CDR3 spans 15 amino acids. Looked up from germline, CDR1 is MDHEN and CDR2 is SYDVKM. CDR3 in amino acids: CASSFSDRGGNTIYF. The CDR3, as DNA: TGTGCCAGCAGTTTTTCGGACAGGGGTGGAAACACCATATATTTT.

The chain links TRBV29-1 to TRBJ2-7; tentative D call: TRBD1 (5 bases). Trimming pared 5 bases from V and 6 bases from J, leaving 17 bases between. This CDR3 comprises 13 residues. Germline lookup yields CDR1 SQVTM and CDR2 ANQGSEA. The CDR3 region has the DNA TGCAGCGTTAAGCTCGCAGGGTCCGCCGAGCAGTACTTC. Translation: CSVKLAGSAEQYF.

CDR3 loop: CASSEGPRGWETQYF. The CDR3 bases are TGTGCCAGCAGTGAAGGGCCGCGGGGGTGGGAGACCCAGTACTTC. This chain connects TRBV2 to TRBJ2-5; 7 bases map to TRBD2. This CDR3 comprises 15 residues. After removal of 1 base from V and 5 bases from J, the junction contained 7 bases not matched to a gene. Per the germline V gene, CDR1 is SNHLY and CDR2 is FYNNEI.

This clone was detected only a few times. The rearrangement uses TRBV5-4 and TRBJ2-2; the D is unclear. V was cut by 0 bases and J by 5 bases, with 8 bases left in between. Germline CDR1 and CDR2: SGHNT and YYREEE (reference sequence). The CDR3 runs 14 residues. The CDR3 DNA sequence: TGTGCCAGCAGCTTGGGGCAGAAAACCGGGGAGCTGTTTTTT. This sequence encodes CASSLGQKTGELFF.

This chain uses TRBV7-2 with TRBJ1-3, with D tentatively TRBD1 (5 bases). V gave up 4 bases and J gave up 4 bases, with 11 bases separating them. This CDR3 has 14 residues. Germline V lookup: CDR1 SGHTA, CDR2 FQGNSA. The CDR3 DNA is TGTGCCAGCAGCTCGGGGACTGCAGGAAACACCATATATTTT. Translating gives CASSSGTAGNTIYF.

The genes are TRBV5-1 and TRBJ1-1, with TRBD1 identical over 8 bases. Germline V gene sequence: CDR1 SGHRS, CDR2 YFSETQ. The ends lost 3 bases at V and 6 bases at J; junction bases unmatched: 4. CDR3 length equals 13 residues. DNA for the CDR3: TGCGCCAGCAGCTCCCAGGGGGCCTCTGAAGCTTTCTTT. It encodes CASSSQGASEAFF. The full variable domain, rest sourced from reference TRBV5-1 and TRBJ1-1, is KAGVTQTPRYLIKTRGQQVTLSCSPISGHRSVSWYQQTPGQGLQFLFEYFSETQRNKGNFPGRFSGRQFSNSRSEMNVSTLELGDSALYLCASSSQGASEAFFGQGTRLTVV.

The chain combines TRBV6-2 or TRBV6-3 with TRBJ2-5; 7 bases map to TRBD1. J gave up 4 bases and V 4 bases, and 9 bases lay outside the gene matches. Germline CDR1 is MNHEY and CDR2 is SVGEGT. The CDR3 sequence is 15 residues long. In DNA form, the CDR3 reads TGTGCCAGCAGTTTTGGGGACAGAGCGAGAGAGACCCAGTACTTC. Residues: CASSFGDRARETQYF.

The chain is built from TRBV3-1 (or the pseudogene TRBV3-2) and TRBJ1-1; D unresolved. Germline CDR1 is LGHDT and CDR2 is YNNKEL (reference sequence). The CDR3 consists of 13 residues. V was trimmed by 1 base and J by 3 bases, leaving 6 bases between them. This CDR3 reads CASSQVGDTEAFF. The CDR3 DNA sequence: TGTGCCAGCAGCCAAGTAGGAGACACTGAAGCTTTCTTT.

This rearrangement joins TRBV3-1 (or the pseudogene TRBV3-2) to TRBJ2-7; a weak D match, TRBD2 (5 bases). Trimming took 0 bases from V and 3 from J, leaving 12 bases between them. The CDR3 is 15 amino acids. Germline loops: CDR1 LGHDT, CDR2 YNNKEL (reference sequence). The CDR3 loop reads CASSQERAGVYEQYV. DNA for the CDR3: TGTGCCAGCAGCCAAGAGCGGGCAGGTGTCTACGAGCAGTACGTC.

This clone was detected only once. The V call is TRBV10-2, the J call TRBJ1-2, with D unresolved. CDR3 length: 12 amino acids. CDR1 is WSHSY and CDR2 is SAAADI in the germline V gene. V was pared by 6 bases and J by 3 bases, with 8 bases between. CDR3 loop: CASRFSDYGYTF. The CDR3 bases are TGCGCCAGCAGGTTTAGTGACTATGGCTACACCTTC.

V is TRBV4-3 and J is TRBJ2-5, with a tentative D call TRBD2 (5 bases). The CDR3 is made up of 13 amino acids. Per germline, CDR1 LGHNA and CDR2 YSLEER. The ends were cut back, 1 base at V and 5 bases at J, with 8 bases in the middle. CDR3 region: CASSQGLWETQYF. CDR3 DNA sequence: TGCGCCAGCAGCCAAGGACTATGGGAGACCCAGTACTTC.

The V call is TRBV5-1, the J call TRBJ2-2; no reliable D call. The CDR3 extends over 14 amino acids. CDR1 and CDR2 from the germline V gene are SGHRS and YFSETQ. V was pared by 1 base and J by 2 bases, with 6 bases between. The CDR3 loop is CASSLSSNTGELFF. The CDR3 DNA is TGCGCCAGCAGCTTGTCAAGCAACACCGGGGAGCTGTTTTTT.

The rearrangement links TRBV7-2 to TRBJ2-3, with TRBD2 as a possible D gene (6 bases). The germline CDR1 and CDR2 sequences are SGHTA and FQGNSA. The V and J ends lost 2 bases and 3 bases respectively, with 15 bases between them. The CDR3 sequence is 16 residues long. The CDR3 is CASSLQEGRGTDTQYF. CDR3 DNA sequence: TGTGCCAGCAGCTTACAGGAGGGGCGGGGAACAGATACGCAGTATTTT.

The chain carries TRBV4-3 and TRBJ1-5; possibly TRBD1 for D (6 bases). The V end was cut by 1 base, the J end by 7 bases, with 8 bases between. In germline, CDR1 is LGHNA, CDR2 YSLEER. CDR3 size: 13 residues. The CDR3: CASSQATGQPQHF. The CDR3, as DNA: TGCGCCAGCAGCCAAGCTACAGGGCAGCCCCAGCATTTT.

There are a few counts of this clone. The chain combines TRBV24-1 with TRBJ2-2, with TRBD2 matching 9 bases. Unmatched junction bases numbered 9, after V lost 4 bases and J lost 4 bases. The CDR3 covers 17 residues. Germline CDR1 KGHDR, CDR2 SFDVKD. CDR3 nucleotides: TGTGCCACCAGTGACCAAATAGCGGGAGAGGGCACCGGGGAGCTGTTTTTT. Amino acids: CATSDQIAGEGTGELFF.

This chain joins TRBV7-8 and TRBJ2-5, with 7 bases that match TRBD2. Losses at the gene ends were 5 bases for V and 1 base for J; bases not matched to a gene: 7. The CDR3 is 15 residues long. Germline CDR1 reads SGHVS; CDR2 reads FQNEAQ. CDR3: CASSLRTRTQETQYF. The CDR3 bases are TGTGCCAGCAGCCTCCGGACTAGAACCCAAGAGACCCAGTACTTC.

This chain joins TRBV15 and TRBJ2-7, with TRBD2 identical over 8 bases. This CDR3 has 16 residues. Trimming removed 5 bases from V and 4 bases from J; junction bases left unmatched: 13. CDR1 and CDR2 from the germline V gene are LNHNV and YYDKDF (reference sequence). The CDR3 reads CATSLPREAGAYEQYF. The CDR3 bases are TGTGCCACCAGCCTCCCTCGGGAAGCGGGGGCTTACGAGCAGTACTTC.

This clone was seen a few times. The genes are TRBV5-4 and TRBJ2-3, with TRBD2 as a possible D gene (5 bases). V lost 0 bases and J 0 bases, leaving 8 bases between the germline ends. From germline, CDR1 is SGHNT and CDR2 YYREEE (reference sequence). The CDR3 spans 15 residues. The CDR3 reads CASSLETGSTDTQYF. CDR3 nucleotides: TGTGCCAGCAGCTTGGAAACGGGAAGCACAGATACGCAGTATTTT.

The gene calls are TRBV3-1 (or the pseudogene TRBV3-2) and TRBJ1-1, with D unclear. Trimming pared 3 bases from V and 7 bases from J, leaving 9 bases between. CDR1 and CDR2 (germline): LGHDT, YNNKEL (reference sequence). This CDR3 is 12 amino acids long. CDR3 DNA sequence: TGTGCCAGCAGCCACGGAGGGCTTGAAGCTTTCTTT. This encodes CASSHGGLEAFF.